These T cell receptor beta chains were read from a single sample in a study of T cell responses to AZD1222 COVID-19 vaccine. Generated by immunoSEQ multiplex PCR, the TCRdb table keeps only in-frame clones and is missing some. This table has 150,000 to 200,000 clones, around 92% appearing once. Sequenced material: peripheral blood, taken on day 0 of AZD1222 vaccination. Every receptor here comes from an adult in good health. The CDR3 runs from the conserved cysteine through the conserved F or W. The D gene is left open where the match is weak. Clone size is stated in some rows and not others, as once, few, many or a class when expanded.

d_call | j_call | v_call | cdr3_length | clone_size | cdr3_aa | cdr3_nt
TRBD2 | TRBJ2-3 | TRBV7-6 | 16 | . | CASSSDSGELADTQYF | TGTGCCAGCAGCTCAGATAGCGGGGAATTGGCAGATACGCAGTATTTT
. | TRBJ1-5 | TRBV28 | 14 | . | CASSFRAVNQPQHF | TGTGCCAGCAGTTTCAGGGCAGTCAATCAGCCCCAGCATTTT
. | TRBJ1-3 | TRBV6-1 | 18 | . | CASSDGGLGARSGNTIYF | TGTGCCAGCAGTGATGGGGGCCTAGGGGCCCGCTCTGGAAACACCATATATTTT
TRBD1 | TRBJ1-1 | TRBV29-1 | 13 | many | CSVDETGDTEAFF | TGCAGCGTGGACGAGACAGGGGACACTGAAGCTTTCTTT
. | TRBJ2-1 | TRBV5-5 | 18 | . | CASSSGLARLSSYNEQFF | TGTGCCAGCAGCTCGGGCCTCGCGAGGTTAAGCTCCTACAATGAGCAGTTCTTC
. | TRBJ1-1 | TRBV6-5 | 16 | . | CASSYKSTWENTEAFF | TGTGCCAGCAGTTACAAGTCGACGTGGGAGAACACTGAAGCTTTCTTT
TRBD1 | TRBJ1-2 | TRBV18 | 14 | . | CASSADRGVYGYTF | TGTGCCAGCTCAGCGGACAGGGGGGTCTATGGCTACACCTTC
TRBD2 | TRBJ2-3 | TRBV7-2 | 16 | . | CASSLVGGGVLNTQYF | TGTGCCAGCAGCTTAGTTGGCGGGGGGGTTTTGAATACGCAGTATTTT
TRBD2 | TRBJ2-1 | TRBV27 | 19 | . | CASSTRLAGIKSSYNEQFF | TGTGCCAGCAGTACCCGACTAGCGGGTATTAAAAGCTCCTACAATGAGCAGTTCTTC
TRBD1 | TRBJ2-3 | TRBV4-1 | 16 | . | CASSPGRDRGGDTQYF | TGCGCCAGCAGCCCCGGCCGGGACAGGGGGGGAGATACGCAGTATTTT
. | TRBJ1-1 | TRBV9 | 17 | . | CASSVARGDGKNTEAFF | TGTGCCAGCAGCGTAGCTCGCGGGGACGGGAAGAACACTGAAGCTTTCTTT
. | TRBJ1-2 | TRBV7-2 | 15 | . | CASSSSPGLFYGYTF | TGTGCCAGCAGCTCCTCTCCGGGACTCTTCTATGGCTACACCTTC
TRBD2 | TRBJ2-3 | TRBV24-1 | 19 | . | CATSERLAGAPTGTDTQYF | TGTGCCACCAGTGAAAGACTAGCGGGGGCCCCGACGGGCACAGATACGCAGTATTTT
. | TRBJ2-7 | TRBV10-3 | 14 | once | CAISDTQVSYEQYF | TGTGCCATCAGTGATACACAGGTGTCCTACGAGCAGTACTTC
. | TRBJ1-2 | TRBV7-3 | 13 | . | CASSLSREGGYTF | TGTGCCAGCAGCTTATCCAGGGAAGGTGGCTACACCTTC
. | TRBJ1-4 | TRBV7-9 | 13 | . | CASSHLGYEKLFF | TGTGCCAGCAGTCATTTGGGATACGAAAAACTGTTTTTT
. | TRBJ1-4 | TRBV7-8 | 16 | . | CASSLKTGSRNEKLFF | TGTGCCAGCAGCTTAAAAACGGGGAGTCGTAATGAAAAACTGTTTTTT
TRBD1 | TRBJ2-7 | TRBV3-1/TRBV3-2 | 11 | once | CASGQGYEQYF | TGTGCCAGCGGACAGGGCTACGAGCAGTACTTC
. | TRBJ1-5 | TRBV7-2 | 14 | . | CASSLAVVGQPQHF | TGTGCCAGCAGCTTAGCGGTAGTTGGGCAGCCCCAGCATTTT
. | TRBJ2-2 | TRBV5-1 | 14 | . | CASNDRSNTGELFF | TGCGCCAGCAATGACAGGTCGAACACCGGGGAGCTGTTTTTT
TRBD1 | TRBJ2-3 | TRBV10-3 | 16 | . | CAISESNRGSTDTQYF | TGTGCCATCAGTGAGTCAAACAGGGGAAGCACAGATACGCAGTATTTT
. | TRBJ2-1 | TRBV30 | 12 | . | CAWGYTGYEQFF | TGTGCCTGGGGTTACACAGGGTATGAGCAGTTCTTC
. | TRBJ1-1 | TRBV28 | 15 | . | CASLGLRGFPTEAFF | TGTGCCAGCTTGGGGTTAAGGGGTTTTCCGACTGAAGCTTTCTTT
TRBD1 | TRBJ1-6 | TRBV4-1 | 18 | . | CASSQDGSRGVPNSPLHF | TGCGCCAGCAGCCAAGATGGGAGCAGGGGGGTCCCAAATTCACCCCTCCACTTT
. | TRBJ2-5 | TRBV7-6 | 17 | . | CASSLPIRGGEDETQYF | TGTGCCAGCAGCTTACCTATCCGAGGGGGGGAGGACGAGACCCAGTACTTC
. | TRBJ1-1 | TRBV3-1/TRBV3-2 | 12 | . | CASSQGGSRAFF | TGTGCCAGCAGCCAAGGTGGATCTCGAGCTTTCTTT
TRBD1 | TRBJ1-2 | TRBV19 | 13 | . | CASVPGQGLSYTF | TGTGCCAGTGTACCGGGACAGGGGTTAAGCTACACCTTC
TRBD2 | TRBJ2-1 | TRBV24-1 | 16 | . | CATSDPGTSGHNEQFF | TGTGCCACCAGTGACCCCGGGACTAGCGGCCACAATGAGCAGTTCTTC
TRBD2 | TRBJ2-3 | TRBV27 | 15 | . | CASSFVGGRRDTQYF | TGTGCCAGCAGTTTTGTGGGAGGGAGGCGGGATACGCAGTATTTT
. | TRBJ2-1 | TRBV30 | 11 | . | CAWSTYNEQFF | TGTGCCTGGAGTACATACAATGAGCAGTTCTTC
. | TRBJ2-7 | TRBV19 | 14 | . | CASSMLDGAYEQYF | TGTGCCAGTAGTATGCTTGACGGGGCCTACGAGCAGTACTTC
TRBD1 | TRBJ2-5 | TRBV9 | 15 | . | CASSGGTAIQETQYF | TGTGCCAGCAGCGGGGGGACAGCTATTCAAGAGACCCAGTACTTC
. | TRBJ1-2 | TRBV3-1/TRBV3-2 | 16 | . | CASSQDFGSTNGGYTF | TGTGCCAGCAGCCAAGATTTCGGGTCTACGAATGGCGGCTACACCTTC
. | TRBJ2-2 | TRBV4-3 | 18 | . | CASSQDLGGTPGTGELFF | TGCGCCAGCAGCCAAGATTTAGGAGGGACGCCTGGAACCGGGGAGCTGTTTTTT
. | TRBJ1-1 | TRBV3-1/TRBV3-2 | 12 | . | CASSDVWTEAFF | TGTGCCAGCAGCGACGTATGGACTGAAGCTTTCTTT
. | TRBJ2-3 | TRBV5-1 | 16 | . | CASSLDATGIIDTQYF | TGCGCCAGCAGCTTGGACGCGACAGGTATTATAGATACGCAGTATTTT
. | TRBJ1-2 | TRBV28 | 14 | . | CASREYRDTYGYTF | TGTGCCAGCAGAGAATACCGGGACACCTATGGCTACACCTTC
TRBD2 | TRBJ2-7 | TRBV7-2 | 15 | . | CASSFRGGSEYEQYF | TGTGCCAGCAGCTTCAGAGGCGGGAGTGAGTACGAGCAGTACTTC
. | TRBJ2-5 | TRBV7-9 | 12 | . | CASSQGGETQYF | TGTGCCAGCAGCCAGGGCGGCGAGACCCAGTACTTC
. | TRBJ1-6 | TRBV3-1/TRBV3-2 | 14 | . | CASSQEGYNSPLHF | TGTGCCAGCAGCCAAGAAGGATATAATTCACCCCTCCACTTT
. | TRBJ2-2 | TRBV7-9 | 13 | . | CASSPLAGGELFF | TGTGCCAGCAGCCCCCTAGCTGGCGGGGAGCTGTTTTTT
. | TRBJ1-1 | TRBV5-6 | 16 | . | CASSLVTEVFTTEAFF | TGTGCCAGCAGCTTGGTGACAGAGGTCTTTACCACTGAAGCTTTCTTT
. | TRBJ2-5 | TRBV7-8 | 15 | . | CASSPTGTIGETQYF | TGTGCCAGCAGCCCCACCGGGACCATTGGCGAGACCCAGTACTTC
. | TRBJ1-5 | TRBV15 | 16 | . | CATSRVRILGNQPQHF | TGTGCCACCAGCAGAGTTCGTATCCTTGGGAATCAGCCCCAGCATTTT
. | TRBJ1-5 | TRBV5-1 | 16 | . | CASRLEAAESDQPQHF | TGCGCCAGCAGACTAGAGGCGGCAGAAAGCGATCAGCCCCAGCATTTT
. | TRBJ2-1 | TRBV6-5 | 15 | once | CASSQNGGSYNEQFF | TGTGCCAGCAGTCAAAACGGGGGCTCCTACAATGAGCAGTTCTTC
. | TRBJ1-2 | TRBV7-9 | 13 | . | CASSLGGPLGYTF | TGTGCCAGCAGCTTAGGCGGCCCACTCGGCTACACCTTC
TRBD1 | TRBJ1-6 | TRBV19 | 15 | . | CASSIEPGGTSPLHF | TGTGCCAGTAGTATAGAACCAGGGGGCACATCACCCCTCCACTTT
. | TRBJ1-2 | TRBV3-1/TRBV3-2 | 14 | . | CASSPRTHEGGYTF | TGTGCCAGCAGCCCGCGGACACACGAAGGAGGCTACACCTTC
. | TRBJ1-2 | TRBV12-3/TRBV12-4 | 13 | . | CASSLSKGYGYTF | TGTGCCAGCAGTTTGAGTAAGGGCTATGGCTACACCTTC
. | TRBJ1-2 | TRBV6-5 | 13 | . | CASSYPDRSGYTF | TGTGCCAGCAGTTACCCCGACAGGTCGGGCTACACCTTC